One T cell receptor (beta chain) is described in this entry. Its antigen is undetermined. The data stem from a study of cytomegalovirus exposure and HLA in healthy donors. Study at large: Inside one of the first data releases sat about 85 million unique TCRs taken from HLA-typed donors. Study-wide points: The study designated roughly 150 TCR beta chains cytomegalovirus-associated.

Trimming removed 8 bases at V and 2 bases at J, with 12 bases between. Germline CDR1 is MNHEY and CDR2 is SVGAGI. The CDR3 totals 13 residues. The PCR was carried out with 60 Vbeta primers and 13 Jbeta primers. Repertoires were generated with immunoSEQ multiplex PCR, while TCRdb's copy carries only in-frame clones and drops some. The sample has more than 95,000 clones; 80% to 85% are singletons. The chain joins TRBV6-5 to TRBJ2-5, with D possibly TRBD1 on 6 matching bases. The sequence derives from a woman in her twenties or thirties in good health and CMV-seronegative. The specimen was PBMCs. Here the CDR3 reads CASRRDIQETQYF. CDR3 DNA: TGTGCCAGCCGACGGGACATACAAGAGACCCAGTACTTC.